This T cell receptor (beta chain) comes out of a study of blood T cell repertoires in COVID-19. This CDR3 is built from 16 residues. Germline loops: CDR1 SGHTA, CDR2 FQGNSA. The V end lost 5 bases, the J end lost 0 bases, and 13 bases lay between the germline ends. Some clones are missing from TCRdb's copy, which holds only in-frame ones; the method was immunoSEQ multiplex PCR. Among 100,000 to 150,000 clones listed, around 89% were seen once. This receptor was taken from a man aged 45-65 years with active or convalescent COVID-19. Material for sequencing was peripheral blood. The rearrangement uses TRBV7-2 and TRBJ2-2; tentative D call: TRBD1 (6 bases). CDR3 sequence reads: CASSPRTATNTGELFF. Written as DNA, the CDR3 is TGTGCCAGCAGCCCCCGGACAGCCACGAACACCGGGGAGCTGTTTTTT.